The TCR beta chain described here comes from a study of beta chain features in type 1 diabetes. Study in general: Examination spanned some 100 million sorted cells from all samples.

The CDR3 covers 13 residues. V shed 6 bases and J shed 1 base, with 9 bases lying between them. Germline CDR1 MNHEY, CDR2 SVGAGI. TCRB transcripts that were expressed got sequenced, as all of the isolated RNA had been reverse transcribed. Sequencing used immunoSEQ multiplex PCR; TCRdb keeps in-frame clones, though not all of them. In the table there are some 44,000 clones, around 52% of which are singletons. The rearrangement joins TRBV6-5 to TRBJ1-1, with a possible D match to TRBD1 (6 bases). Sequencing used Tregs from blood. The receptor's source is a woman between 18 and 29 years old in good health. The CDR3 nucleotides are TGTGCCAGCAGACGAGGGGGGAACACTGAAGCTTTCTTT. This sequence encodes CASRRGGNTEAFF.